One T cell receptor beta chain is described in this entry. The target antigen is unknown. This sample is drawn from a study of T cell repertoires in cytomegalovirus infection. At the level of the study: Newly reported HLA-C-restricted and thoroughly characterized HLA-B-restricted CMV epitopes were employed. Both CMV infection and a matching HLA type were indicated by public TCR beta signatures.

The germline V and J ends were trimmed by 5 bases and 6 bases, with 16 bases remaining between them. CDR3 length equals 14 residues. MiXCR, applied by TCRdb to the reads, yields one record per CDR3 protein. Of approximately 730,000 distinct CDR3 sequences in the sample, around a third were seen once. Whole-study results and caveats: The ex vivo response was dominated by HLA-C-restricted CMV-specific TCR beta clonotypes.

This chain links TRBV12-3 or TRBV12-4 with TRBJ1-2, with D perhaps matching TRBD1 (5 bases). The sequence was obtained from a human donor in good health (CMV status not recorded). Some clones in this sample may be carry-over from other donors' samples. The specimen comprised cultured PBMCs, sampled from culture after CMV antigen stimulation. The CDR3 region is CASSPGRRGDGYTF. CDR3 nucleotide sequence: TGTGCCAGCAGTCCGGGTCGGAGGGGCGATGGCTACACCTTC.